The 13 T cell receptor beta chains listed next were all sequenced from one sample in a study of patients and donors after allogeneic stem cell transplantation. TCRdb re-analysed the RT-PCR reads in MiXCR, keeping a single row per CDR3 protein. This table has about 960,000 distinct CDR3 sequences, roughly 17% appearing once. Sequences were obtained from blood, either unsorted or a sorted T cell fraction (not recorded which). These TCRs come from a human donor who was either an allogeneic HSCT recipient or a stem cell or donor lymphocyte infusion donor (not recorded which). It is not recorded whose cells these are; they may come from a transplant donor.

The chain links TRBV7-2 to TRBJ2-4; the D is unclear. The germline V and J ends were trimmed by 1 base and 0 bases, with 7 bases remaining between them. There are 15 residues in the CDR3. CDR1 and CDR2 (germline): SGHTA, FQGNSA. CDR3 nucleotides: TGTGCCAGCAGCTTAGTATCTCTAGCCAAAAACATTCAGTACTTC. The encoded protein is CASSLVSLAKNIQYF.

This clonotype was counted between two and nine times. The chain links TRBV2 to TRBJ1-1, with 12 bases matching TRBD1. With V trimmed by 6 bases and J by 3 bases, 11 bases remained unmatched. The V gene's germline CDR1 is SNHLY and CDR2 FYNNEI. This CDR3 has 17 amino acids. The CDR3 protein is CASSSLRDRGRDTEAFF. In DNA, the CDR3 is TGTGCCAGCAGCTCCCTCCGGGACAGGGGGCGGGACACTGAAGCTTTCTTT.

This chain joins TRBV7-9 and TRBJ2-7; TRBD2 matches 12 bases. There are 15 residues in the CDR3. The junction had 3 bases not matched to a gene; V was cut back by 1 base and J by 5 bases. Per germline, CDR1 SEHNR and CDR2 FQNEAQ (reference sequence). The CDR3 DNA reads as TGTGCCAGCAGCTTAGAGACTAGCGGGGGCAACGAGCAGTACTTC. Amino acids: CASSLETSGGNEQYF.

The chain carries TRBV20-1 and TRBJ2-1; 10 bases align to TRBD2. Germline values: CDR1 DFQATT, CDR2 SNEGSKA (reference sequence). This CDR3 spans 17 amino acids. The trim removed 2 bases at V and 0 bases at J, leaving 7 bases unmatched. The CDR3 is CSARSWTSGSSYNEQFF. CDR3 nucleotides: TGCAGTGCTAGATCTTGGACTAGCGGCAGCTCCTACAATGAGCAGTTCTTC.

This clonotype was detected ten times or more. This chain uses TRBV12-3 or TRBV12-4 with TRBJ2-7, with D maybe TRBD1 (6 bases). Trimming shortened V by 4 bases and J by 0 bases, and 13 bases separated the two germline ends. The CDR3 length is 15 residues. CDR3 protein: CASSSTDSSSYEQYF. CDR3 sequence (DNA): TGTGCCAGCAGTTCCACGGACAGCAGCTCCTACGAGCAGTACTTC.

This clonotype turned up a few times. This sequence joins TRBV13 and TRBJ2-1; tentative D call: TRBD1 (6 bases). The CDR3 spans 18 residues. V was clipped by 5 bases and J by 1 base, with 21 bases between them. Germline V gives CDR1 PRHDT, CDR2 FYEKMQ (reference sequence). This CDR3 is CASSPSTPQGFSYNEQFF. CDR3 in DNA: TGTGCCAGCAGCCCTAGTACCCCACAGGGATTTTCCTACAATGAGCAGTTCTTC.

This clonotype occurred a few times. The rearrangement uses TRBV27 and TRBJ1-2, with D uncertain. The CDR3 contains 14 residues. Trimming left V 4 bases short and J 0 bases short, with 9 bases between. Germline V gene data show CDR1 as MNHEY and CDR2 as SMNVEV (reference sequence). The CDR3 sequence: CASSYKGANYGYTF. The CDR3 nucleotides read TGTGCCAGCAGTTACAAGGGCGCTAACTATGGCTACACCTTC.

This clonotype was detected only a few times. The rearrangement joins TRBV12-3 or TRBV12-4 to TRBJ2-7; the match to TRBD2 covers 9 bases. The CDR3 has 16 residues. V dropped 5 bases and J dropped 5; count of bases not matched to a gene: 13. CDR3 nucleotide sequence: TGTGCCAGCAGTCCCTCGGGGCGGCTAGCGGGAAACGAGCAGTACTTC. Translation: CASSPSGRLAGNEQYF.

This clonotype was observed a few times. CDR3: CAWRKGPGGYEQYF. The DNA of the CDR3 is TGTGCCTGGAGGAAGGGACCGGGAGGGTACGAGCAGTACTTC. J is TRBJ2-7 and V is TRBV30; 8 nucleotides match TRBD2. The J segment lost 4 bases and the V segment lost 3 bases, leaving 8 bases of the junction unmatched. Per germline, CDR1 GTSNPN and CDR2 SVGIG (reference sequence). There are 14 residues in the CDR3.

The rearrangement links TRBV6-5 to TRBJ2-7, with D maybe TRBD1 (6 bases). The CDR3 spans 15 residues. Germline loops: CDR1 MNHEY, CDR2 SVGAGI. V was shortened by 0 bases and J by 6 bases, with 15 bases between the two germline ends. The DNA of the CDR3 is TGTGCCAGCAGTTACTCGACGATCAGGGGAAGCGAGCAGTACTTC. It codes for CASSYSTIRGSEQYF.

The chain employs TRBV12-3 or TRBV12-4 and TRBJ2-7, with 11 bases that match TRBD2. The J segment lost 3 bases and the V segment lost 5 bases, leaving 6 bases of the junction unmatched. This CDR3 region has 15 residues. The DNA for the CDR3 is TGTGCCAGCAGTGCGGGGGGACTAGCGGTCTACGAGCAGTACTTC. It codes for CASSAGGLAVYEQYF.

This clonotype showed up just a few times. V is TRBV18 and J is TRBJ2-1, with 13 bases that match TRBD2. CDR3 length: 16 residues. The J segment lost 8 bases and the V segment lost 2 bases, leaving 6 bases of the junction unmatched. Germline CDR1 KGHSH, CDR2 LQKENI. CDR3 loop: CASSPKLAGGPHEQFF. CDR3 nucleotides: TGTGCCAGCTCACCAAAACTAGCGGGGGGGCCCCATGAGCAGTTCTTC.

The sample holds many counts of this clonotype. The chain couples TRBV12-3 or TRBV12-4 to TRBJ1-2, with a weak D call TRBD1 (6 bases). This CDR3 comprises 15 residues. Trimming left V 2 bases short and J 2 bases short, with 12 bases between. Here the CDR3 reads CASSLFGGANYGYTF. Written as DNA, the CDR3 is TGTGCCAGCAGTTTATTTGGGGGCGCAAACTATGGCTACACCTTC.